This passage covers 23 T cell receptor beta chains from one sample sequenced in a study of CD8+ T cells in alopecia areata. Treatment here: oral pan-JAK inhibitor, 5-10 mg twice daily. cDNA reverse transcribed from extracted RNA served as the sequencing template. Data came from immunoSEQ multiplex PCR; TCRdb stores just in-frame clones and leaves some out. The sample contains nearly 200,000 clones, roughly 60% of which appear only once. The source material was CD4+ T cells sorted from blood, sampled at week 24, from a patient treated with tofacitinib. The receptors derive from a human donor with alopecia areata.

This clone was counted a few times. This chain links TRBV7-2 with TRBJ2-1, with TRBD2 matching 10 bases. The V gene end was trimmed by 5 bases and the J gene end by 4 bases; junction bases not matched to a gene: 8. Germline V CDR1 and CDR2: SGHTA, FQGNSA. The CDR3 sequence is 16 residues long. CDR3 sequence reads: CASSITAGGEYNEQFF. In nucleotides, the CDR3 is TGTGCCAGCAGCATCACAGCGGGAGGGGAATACAATGAGCAGTTCTTC. The full variable domain, with the rest looked up from reference TRBV7-2 and TRBJ2-1, is GAGVSQSPSNKVTEKGKDVELRCDPISGHTALYWYRQSLGQGLEFLIYFQGNSAPDKSGLPSDRFSAERTGGSVSTLTIQRTQQEDSAVYLCASSITAGGEYNEQFFGPGTRLTVL.

In DNA form, the CDR3 reads TGTGCCAGTAGGGAGCGAGCCAATGAGCAGTTCTTC. Translated: CASRERANEQFF. This chain links TRBV10-3 with TRBJ2-1; TRBD2 might be the D (5 bases). CDR1 and CDR2 from the germline V gene are ENHRY and SYGVKD. The V gene lost 10 bases and the J gene lost 6 bases, with 13 bases spanning the gap. There are 12 residues in the CDR3.

This clone was found a few times. The V and J genes are TRBV29-1 and TRBJ1-4; a possible D gene is TRBD1 (5 bases). V was cut by 3 bases and J by 16 bases, with 6 bases left in between. The germline gives CDR1 SQVTM, CDR2 ANQGSEA. The CDR3 runs to 8 residues. The CDR3 sequence is CSVEGGFF. CDR3 sequence (DNA): TGCAGCGTTGAGGGGGGGTTTTTT.

The rearrangement uses TRBV2 and TRBJ1-2, with D unresolved. Trimming removed 7 bases from V and 2 bases from J, with 8 bases in between. The CDR3 runs 12 residues. The V gene's germline CDR1 is SNHLY and CDR2 FYNNEI. The CDR3 here is CASIPDNYGYTF. Here the CDR3 DNA reads TGTGCCAGCATCCCAGACAACTATGGCTACACCTTC. Together with reference TRBV2 and TRBJ1-2, the CDR3 gives the full variable domain: EPEVTQTPSHQVTQMGQEVILRCVPISNHLYFYWYRQILGQKVEFLVSFYNNEISEKSEIFDDQFSVERPDGSNFTLKIRSTKLEDSAMYFCASIPDNYGYTFGSGTRLTVV.

V gene TRBV7-2 combines with J gene TRBJ1-5, with a possible D match to TRBD1 (5 bases). This CDR3 spans 14 amino acids. The V and J ends lost 5 bases and 3 bases respectively, with 11 bases between them. Germline loops: CDR1 SGHTA, CDR2 FQGNSA. CDR3 sequence: CASSRDGDNQPQHF. CDR3 sequence (DNA): TGTGCCAGCAGCCGGGACGGCGACAATCAGCCCCAGCATTTT.

This chain joins TRBV10-3 and TRBJ2-4, with a tentative D call TRBD2 (6 bases). The CDR3 length is 14 residues. Germline CDR1 ENHRY, CDR2 SYGVKD. V was clipped by 0 bases and J by 5 bases, with 8 bases between them. CDR3 DNA: TGTGCCATCAGTGAGTCCGGGGAGGAAAACATTCAGTACTTC. As protein: CAISESGEENIQYF.

The V call is TRBV6-1, the J call TRBJ2-1; D ambiguous. Germline V gene lookup returns CDR1 MNHNS and CDR2 SASEGT. The CDR3 is 14 amino acids. V was trimmed by 2 bases and J by 5 bases, leaving 10 bases between them. The CDR3 is CASSETNENNEQFF. In nucleotides, the CDR3 is TGTGCCAGCAGTGAAACCAACGAAAACAATGAGCAGTTCTTC.

The chain combines TRBV5-1 with TRBJ2-2; D ambiguous. Germline V CDR1 and CDR2: SGHRS, YFSETQ. The V gene lost 0 bases and the J gene lost 4 bases, with 7 bases spanning the gap. The CDR3 contains 14 residues. The CDR3, as DNA: TGCGCCAGCAGCTTGGTTTTGGGCACCGGGGAGCTGTTTTTT. It encodes CASSLVLGTGELFF.

This chain's CDR3 is CSVSPPGQVNTEAFF. The DNA of the CDR3 is TGCAGCGTCAGTCCCCCGGGACAGGTGAACACTGAAGCTTTCTTT. This rearrangement joins TRBV29-1 to TRBJ1-1, with 8 bases fitting TRBD1. Trimming removed 6 bases from V and 0 bases from J; junction bases left unmatched: 9. CDR3 length: 15 amino acids. Germline V gene sequence: CDR1 SQVTM, CDR2 ANQGSEA. Full variable domain (remainder filled in from reference TRBV29-1 and TRBJ1-1): SAVISQKPSRDICQRGTSLTIQCQVDSQVTMMFWYRQQPGQSLTLIATANQGSEATYESGFVIDKFPISRPNLTFSTLTVSNMSPEDSSIYLCSVSPPGQVNTEAFFGQGTRLTVV.

This clone has more than one count but fewer than ten. The V call is TRBV5-1, the J call TRBJ1-4, with a tentative D call TRBD1 (5 bases). Trimming shortened V by 4 bases and J by 7 bases, and 17 bases separated the two germline ends. The CDR3 length is 15 residues. Germline loops: CDR1 SGHRS, CDR2 YFSETQ. CDR3 nucleotide sequence: TGCGCCAGCAGCGCCGCAGGGAAGCAGGTTGAAAAACTGTTTTTT. Translation gives CASSAAGKQVEKLFF.

The sample holds a few counts of this clone. The chain employs TRBV9 and TRBJ2-2; TRBD2 matches 7 bases. CDR1 and CDR2 from the germline V gene are SGDLS and YYNGEE. V lost 4 bases to trimming and J lost 1 base; unmatched junction nucleotides: 7. The CDR3 has 16 amino acids. The CDR3 is CASSIRGDRNTGELFF. CDR3 DNA sequence: TGTGCCAGCAGCATCCGGGGGGACCGGAACACCGGGGAGCTGTTTTTT.

The chain carries TRBV29-1 and TRBJ1-4; D gene uncertain. Germline CDR1 and CDR2: SQVTM and ANQGSEA. Trimming cost V 5 bases and J 5 bases, with 9 bases left between them. CDR3 length equals 12 residues. CDR3 sequence (DNA): TGCAGCGTTTGGGCCGGGAATGAAAAACTGTTTTTT. This codes for CSVWAGNEKLFF.

This clone was seen only a few times. The rearrangement links TRBV5-1 to TRBJ2-3; 8 bases match TRBD2. The CDR3 loop spans 16 amino acids. V dropped 1 base and J dropped 6; count of bases not matched to a gene: 10. The germline V gene encodes CDR1 SGHRS and CDR2 YFSETQ. CDR3 DNA: TGCGCCAGCAGCTTGTCGTCGGGGGGGCGCAGTGATACGCAGTATTTT. The encoded protein is CASSLSSGGRSDTQYF. The whole variable domain, remainder taken from reference TRBV5-1 and TRBJ2-3, is KAGVTQTPRYLIKTRGQQVTLSCSPISGHRSVSWYQQTPGQGLQFLFEYFSETQRNKGNFPGRFSGRQFSNSRSEMNVSTLELGDSALYLCASSLSSGGRSDTQYFGPGTRLTVL.

V and J are TRBV20-1 and TRBJ2-7; no clear D gene. V was clipped by 3 bases and J by 6 bases, with 9 bases between them. Germline V lookup: CDR1 DFQATT, CDR2 SNEGSKA (reference sequence). This CDR3 has 11 residues. CDR3 in amino acids: CSARGSAEQYF. The CDR3, as DNA: TGCAGTGCTAGGGGGTCGGCCGAGCAGTACTTC.

The rearrangement links TRBV5-1 to TRBJ2-1, with D maybe TRBD1 (7 bases). Germline V lookup: CDR1 SGHRS, CDR2 YFSETQ. The CDR3 is made up of 16 amino acids. Deletions cut 0 bases from V and 7 bases from J, with 17 bases between. CDR3 sequence reads: CASSLGQGAGKNEQFF. CDR3 DNA: TGCGCCAGCAGCTTGGGACAGGGTGCGGGGAAGAATGAGCAGTTCTTC.

The J gene is TRBJ1-5, the V gene TRBV6-6, with TRBD1 matching over 8 bases. The CDR3 has 16 amino acids. V was pared by 2 bases and J by 0 bases, with 3 bases of the junction left unmatched. The V gene's germline CDR1 is MNHNY and CDR2 SVGAGI (reference sequence). In DNA, the CDR3 is TGTGCCAGCAGTTACGACAGGGGTTATAGCAATCAGCCCCAGCATTTT. Protein: CASSYDRGYSNQPQHF.

The chain recombines TRBV9 with TRBJ2-1; D is undetermined. The germline CDR1 and CDR2 sequences are SGDLS and YYNGEE. This CDR3 has 15 residues. The ends were cut back, 0 bases at V and 4 bases at J, with 11 bases in the middle. CDR3 sequence reads: CASSVAASPYNEQFF. Here the CDR3 DNA reads TGTGCCAGCAGCGTAGCGGCGAGTCCTTACAATGAGCAGTTCTTC.

The CDR3 reads CSVVGTSGNEQYF. The CDR3 region has the DNA TGCAGCGTAGTCGGGACTAGCGGGAACGAGCAGTACTTC. The genes are TRBV29-1 and TRBJ2-7; 13 bases are shared with TRBD2. Germline V gene sequence: CDR1 SQVTM, CDR2 ANQGSEA. Unmatched junction bases numbered 4, after V lost 6 bases and J lost 5 bases. The CDR3 totals 13 residues.

The chain couples TRBV2 to TRBJ2-7; TRBD2 matches 10 bases. Germline trimming cut 4 bases from V and 10 bases from J; bases unmatched to any gene: 7. The CDR3 length is 13 residues. Germline V CDR1 and CDR2: SNHLY, FYNNEI. The CDR3 coding sequence is TGTGCCAGCAGTGGGGCTAGCGGGGGCGCCCAGTACTTC. Protein sequence: CASSGASGGAQYF.

The gene calls are TRBV18 and TRBJ2-5; D might be TRBD1 (6 bases). Per germline, CDR1 KGHSH and CDR2 LQKENI. V lost 5 bases and J 7 bases, leaving 14 bases between the germline ends. The CDR3 consists of 13 residues. In nucleotides, the CDR3 is TGTGCCAGCTCAGGACGACAGGAAGGGACCCAGTACTTC. It translates to CASSGRQEGTQYF. Full variable domain (remainder filled in from reference TRBV18 and TRBJ2-5): NAGVMQNPRHLVRRRGQEARLRCSPMKGHSHVYWYRQLPEEGLKFMVYLQKENIIDESGMPKERFSAEFPKEGPSILRIQQVVRGDSAAYFCASSGRQEGTQYFGPGTRLLVL.

The chain employs TRBV25-1 and TRBJ1-1; 8 bases line up with TRBD1. V lost 4 bases and J lost 4; bases outside the gene matches: 8. From germline, CDR1 is MGHDK and CDR2 SYGVNS. This CDR3 has 15 amino acids. The CDR3 is CASSALRTGGTEAFF. DNA for the CDR3: TGTGCCAGCAGTGCGTTACGAACAGGGGGCACTGAAGCTTTCTTT.

V is TRBV10-3 and J is TRBJ2-7; 8 bases align to TRBD2. The CDR3 extends over 14 amino acids. Unmatched junction bases numbered 5, after V lost 2 bases and J lost 5 bases. Germline loops: CDR1 ENHRY, CDR2 SYGVKD. CDR3 sequence: CAISEAGGEDEQYF. CDR3 nucleotides: TGTGCCATCAGTGAGGCGGGGGGCGAGGACGAGCAGTACTTC.

For the CDR3, the DNA is TGTGCCAGCAGCGTAGCTCTAGCGGGGGGAGAGACCCAGTACTTC. Its translation is CASSVALAGGETQYF. This sequence joins TRBV9 and TRBJ2-5; 11 nucleotides agree with TRBD2. CDR1 and CDR2 (germline): SGDLS, YYNGEE. The V and J ends lost 0 bases and 4 bases, in that order; junction bases with no gene match: 2. The CDR3 loop spans 15 amino acids.